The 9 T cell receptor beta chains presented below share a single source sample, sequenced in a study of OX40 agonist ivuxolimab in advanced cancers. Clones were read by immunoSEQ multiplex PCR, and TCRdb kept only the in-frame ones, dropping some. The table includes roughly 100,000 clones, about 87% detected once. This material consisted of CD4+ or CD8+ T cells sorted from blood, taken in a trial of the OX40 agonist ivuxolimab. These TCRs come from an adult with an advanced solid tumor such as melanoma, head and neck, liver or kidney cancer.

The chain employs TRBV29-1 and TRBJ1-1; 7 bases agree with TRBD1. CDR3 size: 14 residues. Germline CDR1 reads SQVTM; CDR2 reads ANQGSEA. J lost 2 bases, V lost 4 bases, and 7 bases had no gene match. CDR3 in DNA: TGCAGCGTTGGACTAGGGACAGCCAACACTGAAGCTTTCTTT. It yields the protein CSVGLGTANTEAFF.

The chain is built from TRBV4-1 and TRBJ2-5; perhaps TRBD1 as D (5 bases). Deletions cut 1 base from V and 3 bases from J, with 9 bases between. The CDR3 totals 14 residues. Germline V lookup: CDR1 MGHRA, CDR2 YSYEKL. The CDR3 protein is CASSQADRKETQYF. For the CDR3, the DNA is TGCGCCAGCAGCCAAGCCGACAGAAAAGAGACCCAGTACTTC.

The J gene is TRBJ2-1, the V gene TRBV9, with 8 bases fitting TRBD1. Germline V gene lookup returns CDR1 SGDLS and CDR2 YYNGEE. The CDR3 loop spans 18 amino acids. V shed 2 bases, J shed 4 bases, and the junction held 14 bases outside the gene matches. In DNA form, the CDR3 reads TGTGCCAGCAGCGTCACCCGGGCAGGGGACAGGAGATACAATGAGCAGTTCTTC. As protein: CASSVTRAGDRRYNEQFF. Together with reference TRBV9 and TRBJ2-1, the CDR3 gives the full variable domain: DSGVTQTPKHLITATGQRVTLRCSPRSGDLSVYWYQQSLDQGLQFLIQYYNGEERAKGNILERFSAQQFPDLHSELNLSSLELGDSALYFCASSVTRAGDRRYNEQFFGPGTRLTVL.

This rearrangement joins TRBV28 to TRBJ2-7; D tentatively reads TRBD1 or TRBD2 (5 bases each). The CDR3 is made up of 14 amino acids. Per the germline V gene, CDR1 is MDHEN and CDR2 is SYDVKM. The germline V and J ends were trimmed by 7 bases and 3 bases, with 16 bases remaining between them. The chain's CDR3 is CASTRRGSGYEQYF. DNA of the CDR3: TGTGCCAGCACCCGTAGGGGCAGCGGCTACGAGCAGTACTTC.

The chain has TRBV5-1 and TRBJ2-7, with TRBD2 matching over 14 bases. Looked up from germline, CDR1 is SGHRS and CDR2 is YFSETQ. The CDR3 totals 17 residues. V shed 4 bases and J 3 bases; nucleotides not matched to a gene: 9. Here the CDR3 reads CASSEGLAGAAVYEQYF. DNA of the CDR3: TGCGCCAGCAGCGAGGGACTAGCGGGAGCAGCTGTCTACGAGCAGTACTTC.

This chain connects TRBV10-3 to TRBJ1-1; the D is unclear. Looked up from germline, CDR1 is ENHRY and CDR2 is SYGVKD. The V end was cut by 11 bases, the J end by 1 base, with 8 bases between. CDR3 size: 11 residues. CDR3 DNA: TGTGCCGCCGGAGCGAACACTGAAGCTTTCTTT. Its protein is CAAGANTEAFF.

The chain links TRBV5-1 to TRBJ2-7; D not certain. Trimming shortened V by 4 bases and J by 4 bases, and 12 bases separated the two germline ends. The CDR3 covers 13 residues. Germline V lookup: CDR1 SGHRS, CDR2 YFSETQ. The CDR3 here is CASSLDTVYEQYF. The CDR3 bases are TGCGCCAGCAGCCTCGATACAGTTTACGAGCAGTACTTC.

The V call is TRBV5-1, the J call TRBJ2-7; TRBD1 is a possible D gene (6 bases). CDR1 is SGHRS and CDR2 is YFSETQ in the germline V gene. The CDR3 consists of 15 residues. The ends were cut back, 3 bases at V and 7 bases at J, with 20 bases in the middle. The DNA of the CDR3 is TGCGCCAGCAGCTGGTGGACAGATACAACTCGGGAGCAGTACTTC. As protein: CASSWWTDTTREQYF.

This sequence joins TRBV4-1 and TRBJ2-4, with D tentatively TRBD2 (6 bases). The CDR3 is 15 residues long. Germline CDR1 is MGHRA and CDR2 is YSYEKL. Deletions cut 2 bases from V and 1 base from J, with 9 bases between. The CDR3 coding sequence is TGCGCCAGCAGCCAATGGAGGGAGGCCAAAAACATTCAGTACTTC. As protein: CASSQWREAKNIQYF.